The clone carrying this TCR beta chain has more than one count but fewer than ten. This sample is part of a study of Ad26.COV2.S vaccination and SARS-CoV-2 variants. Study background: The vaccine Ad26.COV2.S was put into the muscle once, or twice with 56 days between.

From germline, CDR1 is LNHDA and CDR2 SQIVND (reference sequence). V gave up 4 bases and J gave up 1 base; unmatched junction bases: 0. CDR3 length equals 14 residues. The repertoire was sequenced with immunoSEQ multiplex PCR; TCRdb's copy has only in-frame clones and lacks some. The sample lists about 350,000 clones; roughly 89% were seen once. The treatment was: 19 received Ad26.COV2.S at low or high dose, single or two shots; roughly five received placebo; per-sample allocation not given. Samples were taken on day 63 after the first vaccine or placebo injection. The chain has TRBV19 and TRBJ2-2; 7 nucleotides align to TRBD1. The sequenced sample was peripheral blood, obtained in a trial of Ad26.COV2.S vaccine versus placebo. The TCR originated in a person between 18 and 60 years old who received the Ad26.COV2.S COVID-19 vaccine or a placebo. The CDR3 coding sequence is TGTGCCAGTAGTAACAGGGGGAACACCGGGGAGCTGTTTTTT. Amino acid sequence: CASSNRGNTGELFF.